The 21 T cell receptor beta chains in this list originate from one sample, sequenced in a study of long-term antiretroviral therapy in people with HIV. Survey-level immunoSEQ v3.0 assays were run. The protocol was immunoSEQ multiplex PCR, while the TCRdb copy is restricted to in-frame clones and leaves out a portion. The sample has nearly 30,000 clones, 85% to 90% seen once; the top ten hold about 8%. Sample: unsorted PBMCs, taken 3.2 years before starting antiretroviral therapy. These receptors came from a middle-aged man with HIV.

V usage is TRBV28 and J usage is TRBJ1-1; D is unresolved. Trimming shortened V by 5 bases and J by 0 bases, and 4 bases separated the two germline ends. Germline loops: CDR1 MDHEN, CDR2 SYDVKM. This CDR3 has 12 amino acids. In DNA, the CDR3 is TGTGCCAGCAGTCGCTTGAACACTGAAGCTTTCTTT. Its translation is CASSRLNTEAFF.

V usage is TRBV7-2 and J usage is TRBJ2-7; D may be TRBD2 (5 bases). Trimming shortened V by 5 bases and J by 6 bases, and 20 bases separated the two germline ends. The CDR3 loop spans 15 amino acids. Germline assignment: CDR1 SGHTA and CDR2 FQGNSA. CDR3 amino acids: CASSTSGGFQGEQYF. DNA of the CDR3: TGTGCCAGCAGCACCTCGGGCGGGTTTCAAGGCGAGCAGTACTTC.

This chain uses TRBV7-2 with TRBJ2-3; tentative D call: TRBD1 (5 bases). V was shortened by 1 base and J by 4 bases, with 6 bases between the two germline ends. The germline gives CDR1 SGHTA, CDR2 FQGNSA. The CDR3 covers 13 residues. The CDR3 region has the DNA TGTGCCAGCAGCTTAGTCAGGGCAGATACGCAGTATTTT. Protein product: CASSLVRADTQYF.

This chain uses TRBV6-5 with TRBJ1-2; 8 bases align to TRBD1. This CDR3 is 14 amino acids long. Trimming at V came to 6 bases and at J to 6 bases, leaving 9 bases not matched to a gene. Germline V gene lookup returns CDR1 MNHEY and CDR2 SVGAGI. CDR3 sequence (DNA): TGTGCCAGCAGCCTAACGGCAGGGGGCCATGGCTACACCTTC. This sequence encodes CASSLTAGGHGYTF.

V gene TRBV13 combines with J gene TRBJ2-7; 10 nucleotides match TRBD1. CDR3 size: 16 residues. Losses at the gene ends were 3 bases for V and 2 bases for J; bases not matched to a gene: 7. The germline gives CDR1 PRHDT, CDR2 FYEKMQ (reference sequence). The chain's CDR3 is CASSFRTGTGAYEQYF. For the CDR3, the DNA is TGTGCCAGCAGCTTCAGAACCGGGACAGGGGCCTACGAGCAGTACTTC.

This chain links TRBV15 with TRBJ2-5; TRBD2 agrees at 7 bases. V lost 0 bases, J lost 5 bases, and 12 bases stayed unmatched. The CDR3 is 17 residues long. The germline gives CDR1 LNHNV, CDR2 YYDKDF (reference sequence). CDR3: CATSRDQSPGLGETQYF. CDR3 nucleotides: TGTGCCACCAGCAGAGATCAGTCCCCCGGACTAGGGGAGACCCAGTACTTC.

CDR3 DNA sequence: TGTGCCAGCAGTGAAGCGTATTATTACGAGCAGTACTTC. Amino acids: CASSEAYYYEQYF. The rearrangement joins TRBV6-1 to TRBJ2-7; D is uncertain. Per the germline V gene, CDR1 is MNHNS and CDR2 is SASEGT. This CDR3 is 13 amino acids long. V was trimmed by 0 bases and J by 4 bases, leaving 7 bases between them.

The V gene is TRBV7-9, the J gene TRBJ2-5, with 7 bases aligning to TRBD2. The CDR3 covers 14 residues. J was trimmed by 5 bases and V by 1 base; bases with no gene match: 4. Germline assignment: CDR1 SEHNR and CDR2 FQNEAQ (reference sequence). The CDR3 DNA follows: TGTGCCAGCAGCTTAGGGTGGGGAGGGGAGACCCAGTACTTC. Residues: CASSLGWGGETQYF.

The gene calls are TRBV6-1 and TRBJ2-4; 8 bases are a match to TRBD2. Germline-derived CDR1 and CDR2 are MNHNS and SASEGT. Trimming took 2 bases from V and 8 from J; bases not matched to a gene: 11. CDR3 size: 16 residues. The CDR3 nucleotides are TGTGCCAGCAGTGAACAGGGACTAGTGTTAGGGGACATTCAGTACTTC. Protein: CASSEQGLVLGDIQYF.

A remark on this clone: In this CDR3 the conserved last residue, phenylalanine or tryptophan, is missing, so a read error is likely. J is TRBJ1-5 and V is TRBV6-1; D possibly corresponds to TRBD1 (6 bases). Germline V CDR1 and CDR2: MNHNS, SASEGT. Trimming removed 7 bases from V and 2 bases from J, with 15 bases in between. The CDR3 consists of 15 residues. The DNA of the CDR3 is TGTGCCAGCATCCCACAGGGATTCGGCAATCAGCCCCAGCATTGT. This sequence encodes CASIPQGFGNQPQHC.

The CDR3 DNA sequence: TGCGCCAGCAGCTCTGGTGGCCGCGGGAGGGCCGGAGAGACCCAGTACTTC. Translating it yields CASSSGGRGRAGETQYF. The chain is built from TRBV5-1 and TRBJ2-5; 9 bases line up with TRBD2. J gave up 4 bases and V 3 bases, and 13 bases lay outside the gene matches. The CDR3 has 17 amino acids. Germline loops: CDR1 SGHRS, CDR2 YFSETQ.

The chain carries TRBV9 and TRBJ2-5, with D possibly matching TRBD2 (7 bases). V was pared by 5 bases and J by 5 bases, with 16 bases between. The germline V gene has CDR1 SGDLS and CDR2 YYNGEE. The CDR3 has 14 amino acids. The CDR3 DNA sequence: TGTGCCAGCAGTCAACGGGGGGCCGCCGAGACCCAGTACTTC. It specifies CASSQRGAAETQYF.

The V call is TRBV7-2, the J call TRBJ1-2; D gene uncertain. V shed 4 bases and J shed 6 bases, with 12 bases lying between them. The germline gives CDR1 SGHTA, CDR2 FQGNSA. The CDR3 loop spans 13 amino acids. CDR3 DNA: TGTGCCAGCAGCTCCTCGGGAAGCCATGGCTACACCTTC. It specifies CASSSSGSHGYTF. Filled out from reference TRBV7-2 and TRBJ1-2, the complete variable domain reads GAGVSQSPSNKVTEKGKDVELRCDPISGHTALYWYRQSLGQGLEFLIYFQGNSAPDKSGLPSDRFSAERTGGSVSTLTIQRTQQEDSAVYLCASSSSGSHGYTFGSGTRLTVV.

The chain has TRBV7-9 and TRBJ2-3; 9 bases agree with TRBD2. The germline gives CDR1 SEHNR, CDR2 FQNEAQ (reference sequence). The CDR3 loop spans 18 amino acids. Losses at the gene ends were 2 bases for V and 3 bases for J; bases not matched to a gene: 12. The CDR3 region has the DNA TGTGCCAGCAGCTTATTTTTGAGTAGCGGGGGAAGTACAGATACGCAGTATTTT. Encoded protein: CASSLFLSSGGSTDTQYF.

The chain links TRBV19 to TRBJ2-2, with TRBD2 identical over 7 bases. With 10 bases clipped from V and 2 bases from J, the junction kept 10 bases outside the gene matches. The CDR3 totals 15 residues. Germline CDR1 LNHDA, CDR2 SQIVND (reference sequence). CDR3 region: CATIGLAGNTGELFF. The CDR3 region has the DNA TGTGCCACCATAGGGTTAGCGGGTAACACCGGGGAGCTGTTTTTT.

The chain uses TRBV4-3 and TRBJ2-1, with a possible D match to TRBD1 (6 bases). V dropped 5 bases and J dropped 5 bases, with 28 bases sitting between them. From germline, CDR1 is LGHNA and CDR2 YSLEER. CDR3 length equals 19 residues. This CDR3 reads CASSGPPNPYRAIDNEQFF. The CDR3 coding sequence is TGCGCCAGCAGCGGCCCGCCTAACCCTTACAGGGCGATAGACAATGAGCAGTTCTTC.

The chain links TRBV5-1 to TRBJ1-2, with D perhaps TRBD1 (6 bases). CDR1 and CDR2 from the germline V gene are SGHRS and YFSETQ. Trimming took 3 bases from V and 7 from J, leaving 16 bases between them. The CDR3 extends over 14 amino acids. The CDR3 nucleotides read TGCGCCAGCAGCTCCAGGGGTAGCGGAGGTGGCTACACCTTC. Protein product: CASSSRGSGGGYTF.

This rearrangement joins TRBV14 to TRBJ1-1; the D is unclear. This CDR3 spans 13 amino acids. Trimming stripped 0 bases from V and 6 bases from J, with 8 bases between. The V gene's germline CDR1 is SGHDN and CDR2 FVKESK. The CDR3 region has the DNA TGTGCCAGCAGCCAAGAGCTCAGTTCTGAAGCTTTCTTT. Protein sequence: CASSQELSSEAFF. Full variable domain (missing parts from reference TRBV14 and TRBJ1-1): EAGVTQFPSHSVIEKGQTVTLRCDPISGHDNLYWYRRVMGKEIKFLLHFVKESKQDESGMPNNRFLAERTGGTYSTLKVQPAELEDSGVYFCASSQELSSEAFFGQGTRLTVV.

The V call is TRBV7-9, the J call TRBJ2-1, with D perhaps TRBD1 (6 bases). CDR3 size: 12 residues. CDR1 is SEHNR and CDR2 is FQNEAQ in the germline V gene (reference sequence). The ends were cut back, 3 bases at V and 12 bases at J, with 12 bases in the middle. The DNA of the CDR3 is TGTGCCAGCAGCTTCACAGGGATCGGGCAGTTCTTC. This codes for CASSFTGIGQFF.

Comment on this clone: At one end, the junction sequence differs from germline, possibly due to a read error. The V and J genes are TRBV19 and TRBJ1-5, with D uncertain. Germline loops: CDR1 LNHDA, CDR2 SQIVND (reference sequence). The CDR3 contains 12 residues. The CDR3 coding sequence is TGTGCCAGTAGCCGGTCCAATCTGCCCCAGCATTTT. Protein: CASSRSNLPQHF.

The chain links TRBV15 to TRBJ1-3; D perhaps matches TRBD1 (5 bases). Trimming shortened V by 2 bases and J by 4 bases, and 18 bases separated the two germline ends. Germline lookup yields CDR1 LNHNV and CDR2 YYDKDF (reference sequence). This CDR3 contains 17 residues. CDR3 sequence reads: CATSRPYGAGRGNTIYF. The CDR3 coding sequence is TGTGCCACCAGCAGACCATATGGGGCAGGGCGGGGAAACACCATATATTTT.